This is a list of T cell receptor beta chains from one sample in a study of OX40 agonist ivuxolimab in advanced cancers. TCRdb keeps only in-frame clones here, not all; method: immunoSEQ multiplex PCR. Of roughly 72,000 clones listed, about 85% are singletons. The material sequenced was CD4+ or CD8+ T cells sorted from blood, taken in a trial of the OX40 agonist ivuxolimab. The receptors were sampled from an adult with an advanced solid tumor such as melanoma, head and neck, liver or kidney cancer. The CDR3 runs from the conserved cysteine through the conserved F or W. Fields, in order: V gene, clone size, D gene, CDR3 length, J gene, CDR3 protein, CDR3 DNA. The D gene is left open where the match is weak. Where a row states a size, it is once, few, many or the class of an expanded clone; other rows omit it.

TRBV4-2,.,TRBD2,16,TRBJ2-3,CASSQDTSGRSDTQYF,TGTGCCAGCAGCCAAGATACTAGCGGGAGATCAGATACGCAGTATTTT
TRBV10-3,.,.,12,TRBJ1-6,CARRAGNSPLHF,TGTGCCCGCAGGGCTGGTAATTCACCCCTCCACTTT
TRBV7-2,once,.,13,TRBJ2-7,CASSLFQTYEQYF,TGTGCCAGCAGCTTATTCCAGACTTACGAGCAGTACTTC
TRBV7-2,.,.,13,TRBJ2-7,CASSPRVGNEQYF,TGTGCCAGCAGCCCGCGGGTTGGGAACGAGCAGTACTTC
TRBV11-1,.,TRBD1,15,TRBJ1-2,CASSLATGPRYGYTF,TGTGCCAGCAGCTTAGCGACAGGGCCGAGGTATGGCTACACCTTC
TRBV28,.,TRBD1,14,TRBJ1-2,CASSRTGGPSGYTF,TGTGCCAGCAGTCGTACAGGGGGACCTAGCGGCTACACCTTC
TRBV27,.,.,14,TRBJ1-5,CASSLSRANQPQHF,TGTGCCAGCAGTTTGAGCAGGGCGAATCAGCCCCAGCATTTT
TRBV10-1,.,.,14,TRBJ1-3,CASSDPVSGNTIYF,TGCGCCAGCAGTGACCCGGTCTCTGGAAACACCATATATTTT
TRBV7-9,once,.,17,TRBJ1-1,CASSLSPSGGDQGGAFF,TGTGCCAGCAGCTTATCGCCGTCGGGAGGGGACCAGGGTGGAGCTTTCTTT
TRBV7-3,.,TRBD2,17,TRBJ2-1,CASSRGAGTSGDNEQFF,TGTGCCAGCAGCCGAGGGGCCGGGACTAGCGGTGACAATGAGCAGTTCTTC
TRBV7-9,few,.,14,TRBJ1-2,CASTPVGGDYGYTF,TGTGCCAGCACCCCCGTGGGGGGAGACTATGGCTACACCTTC
TRBV7-2,.,.,14,TRBJ2-7,CASSLVPTDYEQYF,TGTGCCAGCAGCTTAGTCCCGACAGACTACGAGCAGTACTTC
TRBV4-2,once,.,13,TRBJ1-1,CASSSRGGGLAFF,TGTGCCAGCAGCTCCAGGGGAGGGGGTTTAGCTTTCTTT
TRBV7-9,.,.,14,TRBJ2-1,CASSLAGEYNEQFF,TGTGCCAGCAGCTTAGCTGGAGAATACAATGAGCAGTTCTTC
TRBV7-2,.,.,15,TRBJ1-5,CASSLATGTNQPQHF,TGTGCCAGCAGCTTAGCAACCGGGACCAATCAGCCCCAGCATTTT
TRBV18,.,.,15,TRBJ1-1,CASSPGDTMNTEAFF,TGTGCCAGCTCACCTGGGGACACCATGAACACTGAAGCTTTCTTT
TRBV7-8,.,TRBD1,15,TRBJ1-5,CASSGGQGANQPQHF,TGTGCCAGCAGCGGGGGGCAGGGGGCGAATCAGCCCCAGCATTTT
TRBV19,.,TRBD1,14,TRBJ1-4,CASRAGQGGEKLFF,TGTGCCAGTAGGGCGGGACAGGGCGGTGAAAAACTGTTTTTT
TRBV6-5,.,.,13,TRBJ2-1,CASSYGLNNEQFF,TGTGCCAGCAGTTATGGACTCAACAATGAGCAGTTCTTC
TRBV6-8,.,.,16,TRBJ2-7,CASSYSAWTAQGEQYF,TGTGCCAGCAGTTACTCAGCCTGGACAGCCCAAGGGGAGCAGTACTTC
TRBV7-2,.,.,13,TRBJ1-2,CASSLGFGNGYTF,TGTGCCAGCAGCTTAGGGTTTGGGAATGGCTACACCTTC
TRBV5-6,.,.,13,TRBJ1-1,CASSSPGGTEAFF,TGTGCCAGCAGCTCCCCCGGGGGCACTGAAGCTTTCTTT
TRBV6-1,.,.,15,TRBJ1-2,CASSETPEAVGGYTF,TGTGCCAGCAGTGAAACGCCGGAAGCGGTGGGAGGCTACACCTTC
TRBV4-1,.,.,17,TRBJ1-6,CASRWTGPNDYNSPLHF,TGCGCCAGCAGGTGGACGGGTCCCAATGATTATAATTCACCCCTCCACTTT
TRBV6-4,once,TRBD1,20,TRBJ1-1,CASSDAGGGDRGKMNTEAFF,TGTGCCAGCAGTGACGCGGGGGGAGGAGACAGGGGGAAAATGAACACTGAAGCTTTCTTT
TRBV7-9,.,TRBD1,16,TRBJ2-7,CASSKGSGTGAYEQYF,TGTGCCAGCAGCAAGGGGTCCGGGACAGGGGCCTACGAGCAGTACTTC
TRBV27,.,TRBD2,18,TRBJ2-5,CASTIRAATSDFQETQYF,TGTGCCAGCACCATCAGGGCCGCGACTAGCGATTTCCAAGAGACCCAGTACTTC
TRBV6-1,.,TRBD1,17,TRBJ2-1,CASSEAFGDRVYNEQFF,TGTGCCAGCAGTGAAGCGTTCGGGGACAGGGTATACAATGAGCAGTTCTTC
TRBV5-4,.,TRBD2,14,TRBJ2-3,CASSSRGGTDTQYF,TGTGCCAGCAGCTCCCGGGGGGGCACAGATACGCAGTATTTT
TRBV2,.,.,15,TRBJ1-5,CASSEQGLRNQPQHF,TGTGCCAGCAGTGAACAGGGTTTACGCAATCAGCCCCAGCATTTT
TRBV4-3,.,.,15,TRBJ1-6,CASSQDLHTSSPLHF,TGCGCCAGCAGCCAAGATCTCCATACGAGTTCACCCCTCCACTTT
TRBV6-4,.,TRBD2,14,TRBJ2-3,CASSAGGDTDTQYF,TGTGCCAGCAGTGCCGGGGGGGACACAGATACGCAGTATTTT
TRBV4-3,.,TRBD1,15,TRBJ1-2,CASSQGGTGKIGYTF,TGCGCCAGCAGCCAGGGTGGGACAGGGAAGATTGGCTACACCTTC
TRBV9,.,TRBD1,14,TRBJ1-4,CASSAGQGYEKLFF,TGTGCCAGCAGCGCAGGACAGGGCTATGAAAAACTGTTTTTT
TRBV7-3,.,.,15,TRBJ2-2,CASSLNTASTGELFF,TGTGCCAGCAGCTTAAACACGGCCTCCACCGGGGAGCTGTTTTTT
TRBV18,.,.,12,TRBJ1-1,CASSPLNTEAFF,TGTGCCAGCTCACCACTTAACACTGAAGCTTTCTTT
TRBV10-3,.,.,12,TRBJ2-7,CAISDGSSEQYF,TGTGCCATCAGTGACGGGAGCTCCGAGCAGTACTTC
TRBV10-2,.,.,12,TRBJ1-6,CASRGPWPPLHF,TGCGCCAGCAGGGGGCCCTGGCCACCCCTCCACTTT
TRBV28,once,TRBD2,15,TRBJ2-1,CASSSPSSGGNEQFF,TGTGCCAGCAGTTCCCCGAGTAGCGGGGGGAATGAGCAGTTCTTC
TRBV7-9,.,.,13,TRBJ1-1,CASSSRGGGLAFF,TGTGCCAGCAGCTCCAGGGGAGGGGGTTTAGCTTTCTTT
TRBV9,.,.,13,TRBJ1-4,CASQKTTNEKLFF,TGTGCCAGCCAGAAAACAACTAATGAAAAACTGTTTTTT
TRBV29-1,few,.,12,TRBJ1-2,CSVESLSYGYTF,TGCAGCGTTGAATCTCTGAGCTATGGCTACACCTTC
TRBV5-1,.,.,16,TRBJ2-3,CASSLDSGFGTDTQYF,TGCGCCAGCAGCTTGGATTCGGGGTTCGGCACAGATACGCAGTATTTT
TRBV6-5,.,.,15,TRBJ2-3,CASSYGTPPGDTQYF,TGTGCCAGCAGTTACGGGACGCCCCCCGGAGATACGCAGTATTTT
TRBV5-4,.,.,17,TRBJ2-7,CASSLEGLRPYTYEQYF,TGTGCCAGCAGCTTGGAGGGACTCAGACCTTATACCTACGAGCAGTACTTC
TRBV7-2,.,TRBD2,17,TRBJ2-3,CASSLGGLAGVKDTQYF,TGTGCCAGCAGCTTAGGGGGACTAGCGGGAGTCAAAGATACGCAGTATTTT
TRBV6-4,once,.,13,TRBJ1-1,CASSGQGRTEAFF,TGTGCCAGCAGCGGGCAGGGACGAACTGAAGCTTTCTTT
TRBV6-5,.,.,15,TRBJ1-2,CASSYDTGREYGYTF,TGTGCCAGCAGTTACGATACAGGGAGAGAGTATGGCTACACCTTC
TRBV25-1,.,TRBD2,16,TRBJ2-2,CASSGQRGLTVSELFF,TGTGCCAGCAGTGGTCAGCGGGGGCTAACTGTGTCGGAGCTGTTTTTT
TRBV6-5,.,.,13,TRBJ2-2,CASTLEGRGELFF,TGTGCCAGCACTCTAGAGGGGCGTGGGGAGCTGTTTTTT
TRBV2,.,TRBD2,14,TRBJ2-5,CASRGSRGGETQYF,TGTGCCAGCCGGGGTTCGCGCGGGGGAGAGACCCAGTACTTC